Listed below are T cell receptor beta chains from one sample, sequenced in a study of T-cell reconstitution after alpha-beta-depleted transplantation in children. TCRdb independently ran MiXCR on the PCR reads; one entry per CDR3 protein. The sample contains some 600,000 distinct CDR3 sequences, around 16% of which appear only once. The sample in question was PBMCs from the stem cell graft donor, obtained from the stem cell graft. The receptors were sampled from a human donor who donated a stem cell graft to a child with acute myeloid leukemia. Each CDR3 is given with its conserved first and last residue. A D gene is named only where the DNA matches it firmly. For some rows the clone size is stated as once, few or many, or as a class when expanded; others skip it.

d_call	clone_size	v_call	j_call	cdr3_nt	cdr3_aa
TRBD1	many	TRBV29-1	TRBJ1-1	TGCAGCGCCGGACAGGGTCCTTATTCTGAAGCTTTCTTT	CSAGQGPYSEAFF
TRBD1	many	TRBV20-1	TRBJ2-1	TGCAGTGCTGGCCTAGGGGGCCATGAGCAGTTCTTC	CSAGLGGHEQFF
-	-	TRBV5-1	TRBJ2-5	TGCGCCAGCCGCGTGGGGGGAGAGACCCAGTACTTC	CASRVGGETQYF
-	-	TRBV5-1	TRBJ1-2	TGCGCCAGCAGCCTTGACGGGGCAGCCGCCCAACTCGCGACCTTC	CASSLDGAAAQLATF
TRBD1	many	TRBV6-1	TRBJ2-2	TGTGCCATCCCGGGACAGTCGAACACCGGGGAGCTGTTTTTT	CAIPGQSNTGELFF
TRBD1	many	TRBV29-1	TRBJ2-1	TGCAGCGTTCGAGGGGGCGACGGGTACAATGAGCAGTTCTTC	CSVRGGDGYNEQFF
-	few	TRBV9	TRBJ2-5	TGTGCCAGCCGTCCGGGGCTAGAGACCCAGTACTTC	CASRPGLETQYF
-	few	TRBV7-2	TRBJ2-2	TGTGCCAGCGCCCGACTCGGGGAGCTGTTTTTT	CASARLGELFF
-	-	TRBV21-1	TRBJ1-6	TGTGCCAGAGAAAGGAGCTCCTATAATTCACCCCTCCACTTT	CARERSSYNSPLHF
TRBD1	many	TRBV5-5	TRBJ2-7	TGTGCCAGCATCCTAGGACAGGGCGCTTGGGACGAGCAGTACTTC	CASILGQGAWDEQYF
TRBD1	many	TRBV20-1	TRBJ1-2	TGCAGTGCCGCGGACAGGGGCTATGGCTACACCTTC	CSAADRGYGYTF
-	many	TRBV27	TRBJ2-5	TGTGCCAGCAGTTTAAACCCAGGGGTGGAGACCCAGTACTTC	CASSLNPGVETQYF
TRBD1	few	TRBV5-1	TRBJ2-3	TGCGCCAGCAGCTTGGGGGACAGGCGATATACGCAGTATTTT	CASSLGDRRYTQYF
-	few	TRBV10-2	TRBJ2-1	TGCGCCACGATTTTCGGAGGGGATGAGCAGTTCTTC	CATIFGGDEQFF
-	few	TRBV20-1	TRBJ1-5	TGCAGTGCCCACCCCGAGGGCCCCAATCAGCCCCAGCATTTT	CSAHPEGPNQPQHF
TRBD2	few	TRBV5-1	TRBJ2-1	TGCGCCAGCAGCCCCTGGGGAGCGGGGGGTGGAAATGAGCAGTTCTTC	CASSPWGAGGGNEQFF
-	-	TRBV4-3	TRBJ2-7	TGCGCCAGCAGCCTTCAGATAGCCCGGACCTCCTACGAGCAGTACTTC	CASSLQIARTSYEQYF
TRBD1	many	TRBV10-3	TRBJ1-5	TGTGCCATCAGTGGGACAGGGGGTCAGCCCCAGCATTTT	CAISGTGGQPQHF
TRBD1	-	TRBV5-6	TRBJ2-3	TGTGCCAGCAGCTTCTGGGACAGGGAGTATTTT	CASSFWDREYF
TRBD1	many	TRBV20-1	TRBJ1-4	TGCAGTGCTAGAGATCGGGACAGGGCGAAACTGTTTTTT	CSARDRDRAKLFF
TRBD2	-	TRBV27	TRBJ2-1	TGTGCCAGCAGTTTCCTCTCCACTAGCGGGGGATCTGATGAGCAGTTCTTC	CASSFLSTSGGSDEQFF
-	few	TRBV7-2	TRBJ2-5	TGTGCCAGCAGCTCAGGACTACCTCCGCAAGAGACCCAGTACTTC	CASSSGLPPQETQYF
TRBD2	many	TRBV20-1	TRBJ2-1	TGCAGTGCTAGCGGGCGGGGGGCCCCCAATGAGCAGTTCTTC	CSASGRGAPNEQFF
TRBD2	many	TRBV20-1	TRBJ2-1	TGCAGTGGGACTAGCGGGTACAATGAGCAGTTCTTC	CSGTSGYNEQFF
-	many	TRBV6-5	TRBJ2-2	TGTGCCAGCAGTTACTCCCGGGCCAACACCGGGGAGCTGTTTTTT	CASSYSRANTGELFF
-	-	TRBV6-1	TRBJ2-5	TGTGCCAGCAGCCGACAGGCCCTGGAAGAGACCCAGTACTTC	CASSRQALEETQYF
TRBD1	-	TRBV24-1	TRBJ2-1	TGTGCCACCAGTGACCCCATGGACAGGACTGGTGAGCAGTTCTTC	CATSDPMDRTGEQFF
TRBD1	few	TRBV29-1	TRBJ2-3	TGCAGCGGCAACGGACAGGGGCGACAAGATACGCAGTATTTT	CSGNGQGRQDTQYF
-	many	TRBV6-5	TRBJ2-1	TGTGCCAGCAGTTATTATATATCGGGGACAAATTACAATGAGCAGTTCTTC	CASSYYISGTNYNEQFF
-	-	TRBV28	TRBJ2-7	TGTGCCAGCACCCAACGAAGGGGGAGCGATCTTTTCCCCCTCCCCGACGAGCAGTACTTC	CASTQRRGSDLFPLPDEQYF
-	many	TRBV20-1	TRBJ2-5	TGCAGTGCTAGTGACAGACGGACCCAGTACTTC	CSASDRRTQYF
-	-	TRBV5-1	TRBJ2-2	TGCGCCAGCAGCTTGAGGGACGCCGCGAACACCGGGGAGCTGTTTTTT	CASSLRDAANTGELFF
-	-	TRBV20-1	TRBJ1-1	TGCAGTGCTGTGGAGTTTATGAACACTGAAGCTTTCTTT	CSAVEFMNTEAFF
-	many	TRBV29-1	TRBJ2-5	TGCAGCGTTGGCGGTTCCCGGACCCAGTACTTC	CSVGGSRTQYF